The sequence of this T cell receptor (beta chain) was determined in a study of PD-L1 blockade in urothelial cancer. Study background: The researchers analyzed blood 3 weeks (second dose) and 6 weeks after treatment start. Whole-study findings and limits: Patients with below-median pretreatment blood clonality survived longer.

Spike-ins of synthetic TCR analog templates went into each PCR. Sequencing was performed with immunoSEQ multiplex PCR; in TCRdb, only in-frame clones are kept and a portion is missing. The sample records some 71,000 clones, more than 75% being singletons. Points on this clone: No antigen is known for it.

The time point: pretreatment peripheral blood. Patients presented with locally advanced or metastatic urothelial carcinoma. Germline V gene sequence: CDR1 SGHDT, CDR2 YYEEEE. This CDR3 comprises 16 residues. The ends lost 5 bases at V and 4 bases at J; junction bases unmatched: 14. This material consisted of PBMCs, taken around atezolizumab (anti-PD-L1) treatment. This receptor was identified in a man between 60 and 75 years old with urothelial cancer. V usage is TRBV5-6 and J usage is TRBJ2-7; 8 bases map to TRBD2. The CDR3: CASSPGTGGLGYEQYF. Here the CDR3 DNA reads TGTGCCAGCAGTCCCGGTACGGGGGGGCTTGGTTACGAGCAGTACTTC.